This T cell receptor (beta chain) was recorded in a study of cytomegalovirus exposure and HLA in healthy donors. The study's findings and limits: TCR clusters originating in the first cohort tended to co-occur in the 120 validation repertoires, according to a later analysis. Most TCR sequences showed up rarely, but some public TCRs showed up in many donors.

The study drew the donors from its roughly 110-subject validation cohort, separate from the approximately 690-subject first cohort. From germline, CDR1 is MDHEN and CDR2 SYDVKM. Trimming pared 7 bases from V and 3 bases from J, leaving 31 bases between. The CDR3 has 19 amino acids. Using immunoSEQ multiplex PCR, the repertoire was profiled, and TCRdb retains in-frame clones only, with some absent. Of 100,000 or so clones in the sample, 87% were seen once. For this clone: Its specificity is unknown.

The origin of this receptor is a woman in her thirties in good health and CMV-seronegative. The rearrangement links TRBV28 to TRBJ2-7; possibly TRBD2 for D (6 bases). Sequenced input: PBMCs. The CDR3 protein is CASISPRRGALDSNYEQYF. The CDR3 DNA is TGTGCCAGCATCTCACCCCGGAGGGGAGCCCTGGATTCGAACTACGAGCAGTACTTC.